The next 6 T cell receptor beta chains were all read from a single sample in a study of T cells in narcolepsy (dated by TCRdb to 2016 to 2018). The method behind the library was the immunoSEQ multiplex PCR assay. This is the immuneACCESS table as TCRdb keeps it, with only in-frame sequences that have V and J called. A part of the clones is gone; compared with another copy, unresolved V genes explain less than half, and the rest is unexplained. Within this sample are 20,000 to 30,000 clones, with just over 60% of them counted one time only. The ten largest clones capture roughly an eighth of the sample. What was sequenced was memory (CD45RA-) CD4+ T cells from blood. The cell subset or site label here, explained by the study, means: memory T cells sorted ex vivo from peripheral blood. The receptors originated from a human donor in good health.

This clone showed up just a few times. The chain is built from TRBV2 and TRBJ1-1; D possibly corresponds to TRBD1 (6 bases). The CDR3 length is 14 residues. The germline V gene has CDR1 SNHLY and CDR2 FYNNEI. V dropped 6 bases and J dropped 4 bases, with 15 bases sitting between them. The CDR3 DNA sequence: TGTGCCAGCAGGGCCAGGACAGAGTTCACTGAAGCTTTCTTT. This gives the protein CASRARTEFTEAFF.

V gene TRBV7-2 combines with J gene TRBJ1-2, with TRBD1 identical over 7 bases. The CDR3 has 15 amino acids. CDR1 is SGHTA, CDR2 FQGNSA, per germline. V dropped 4 bases and J dropped 5; count of bases not matched to a gene: 10. In nucleotides, the CDR3 is TGTGCCAGCAGCTCCCCAGGGGTGACAGGGTATGGCTACACCTTC. It translates to CASSSPGVTGYGYTF.

The rearrangement links TRBV6-1 to TRBJ1-1, with D perhaps matching TRBD1 (5 bases). The germline V and J ends were trimmed by 0 bases and 10 bases, with 15 bases remaining between them. Germline-derived CDR1 and CDR2 are MNHNS and SASEGT. This CDR3 spans 14 amino acids. The CDR3 sequence is CASSEAIREIRAFF. The CDR3, as DNA: TGTGCCAGCAGTGAAGCGATCAGGGAGATAAGAGCTTTCTTT.

The rearrangement joins TRBV5-1 to TRBJ2-7; 11 bases match TRBD2. CDR3 length: 16 residues. Losses at the gene ends were 2 bases for V and 1 base for J; bases not matched to a gene: 5. Per the germline V gene, CDR1 is SGHRS and CDR2 is YFSETQ. The CDR3 here is CASSLILAGVSYEQYF. In DNA form, the CDR3 reads TGCGCCAGCAGCTTAATACTAGCGGGAGTATCCTACGAGCAGTACTTC.

In this sample, this clone turned up a few times. The chain joins TRBV7-9 to TRBJ1-5, with TRBD1 matching 7 bases. The CDR3 is made up of 15 amino acids. Germline CDR1 is SEHNR and CDR2 is FQNEAQ (reference sequence). V lost 4 bases to trimming and J lost 7 bases; unmatched junction nucleotides: 10. For the CDR3, the DNA is TGTGCCAGCAGCTCGAACAGGGCAGGGGGGCAGCCCCAGCATTTT. Protein sequence: CASSSNRAGGQPQHF.

The chain is built from TRBV5-1 and TRBJ2-5, with D perhaps given as TRBD1 or TRBD2 (5 bases each). From germline, CDR1 is SGHRS and CDR2 YFSETQ. Trimming removed 5 bases at V and 3 bases at J, with 11 bases between. The CDR3 is 13 amino acids. The CDR3 sequence: CASSTVGEETQYF. The CDR3 DNA reads as TGCGCCAGCAGTACTGTGGGGGAAGAGACCCAGTACTTC.